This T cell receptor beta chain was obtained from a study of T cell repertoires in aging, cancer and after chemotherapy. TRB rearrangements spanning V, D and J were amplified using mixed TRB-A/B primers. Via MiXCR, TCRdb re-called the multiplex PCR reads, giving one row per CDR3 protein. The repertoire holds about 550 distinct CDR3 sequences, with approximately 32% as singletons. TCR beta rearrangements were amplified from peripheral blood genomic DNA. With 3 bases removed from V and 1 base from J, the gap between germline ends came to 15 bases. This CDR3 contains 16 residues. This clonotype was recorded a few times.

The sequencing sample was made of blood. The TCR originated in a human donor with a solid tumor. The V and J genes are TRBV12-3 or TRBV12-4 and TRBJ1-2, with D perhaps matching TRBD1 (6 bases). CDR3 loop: CASSFFDRSFNYGYTF. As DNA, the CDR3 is TGTGCCAGCAGTTTCTTCGACAGGAGCTTTAACTATGGCTACACCTTC.